This T cell receptor beta chain was recorded in a study of T cell responses to AZD1222 COVID-19 vaccine. Findings and limits, study-wide: Clonal diversity was possibly underestimated, and the donors were mostly white British, with more females. Rises in breadth and depth of Spike-specific TCRs came after two AZD1222 doses. Repertoire collection took place solely once the T cell response had peaked.

CDR1 and CDR2 (germline): MDHEN, SYDVKM. CDR3 length: 12 residues. Between the trimmed V and J ends, which lost 4 bases and 2 bases, there was a span of 4 bases. Note on this clone: Its antigen is unknown.

Some clones are missing from TCRdb's copy, which holds only in-frame ones; the method was immunoSEQ multiplex PCR. The table records 110,000 or so clones, 88% of them present only once. Investigators merged groups given second doses at roughly 4 or roughly 12 weeks. The chain is built from TRBV28 and TRBJ2-3; D call uncertain. The clonotype originates from an adult who received the AZD1222 COVID-19 vaccine. Source: peripheral blood, taken 28 days after the second AZD1222 dose. CDR3 coding DNA: TGTGCCAGCAGTTCAAACACAGATACGCAGTATTTT. This translates into CASSSNTDTQYF.